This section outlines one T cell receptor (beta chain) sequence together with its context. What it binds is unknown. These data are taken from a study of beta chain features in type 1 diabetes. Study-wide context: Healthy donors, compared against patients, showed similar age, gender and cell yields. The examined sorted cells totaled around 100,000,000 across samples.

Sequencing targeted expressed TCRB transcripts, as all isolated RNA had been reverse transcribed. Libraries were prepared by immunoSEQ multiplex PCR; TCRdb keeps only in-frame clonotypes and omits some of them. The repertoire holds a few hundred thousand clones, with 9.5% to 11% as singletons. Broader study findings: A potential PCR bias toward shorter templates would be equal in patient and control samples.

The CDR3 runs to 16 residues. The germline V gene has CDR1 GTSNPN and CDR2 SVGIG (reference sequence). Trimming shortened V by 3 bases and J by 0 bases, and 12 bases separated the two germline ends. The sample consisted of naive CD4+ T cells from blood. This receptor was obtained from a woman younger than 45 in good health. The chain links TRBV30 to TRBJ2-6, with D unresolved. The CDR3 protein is CAWRKNLNSGANVLTF. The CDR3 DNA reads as TGTGCCTGGAGAAAAAATCTTAACTCTGGGGCCAACGTCCTGACTTTC.